One sample yielded the 13 T cell receptor beta chains listed below, sequenced in a study of T-cell memory formation after mild COVID-19. Using its own MiXCR run on the 5' RACE reads, TCRdb lists one record per CDR3 protein. The table shows around 430,000 distinct CDR3 sequences, with roughly 15% occurring only once. The sequenced sample consisted of PBMCs or a T cell subset sorted from them (not recorded which). The receptor set was obtained from a man between 18 and 35 years old who had mild COVID-19 (a few samples of this study predate the infection). Cell type and time point are not known.

There are a few counts of this clonotype. V usage is TRBV7-2 and J usage is TRBJ1-2; 9 nucleotides align to TRBD1. V lost 5 bases, J lost 8 bases, and 6 bases stayed unmatched. This CDR3 has 13 residues. CDR1 and CDR2 (germline): SGHTA, FQGNSA. CDR3 loop: CASSPRTGEGYTF. CDR3 in DNA: TGTGCCAGCAGCCCCCGGACAGGGGAAGGCTACACCTTC.

The chain has TRBV6-5 and TRBJ1-6; 7 nucleotides line up with TRBD1. The CDR3 is 14 residues long. Trimming removed 2 bases from V and 13 bases from J; junction bases left unmatched: 8. The V gene's germline CDR1 is MNHEY and CDR2 SVGAGI. The CDR3 region has the DNA TGTGCCAGCAGTTACGGGACAGACCGACGGCCCCTCCACTTT. Protein: CASSYGTDRRPLHF.

This chain joins TRBV20-1 and TRBJ1-5; 7 nucleotides agree with TRBD1. The CDR3 is made up of 14 amino acids. The V segment lost 1 base and the J segment 10 bases; nucleotides outside the gene matches: 10. Germline CDR1 DFQATT, CDR2 SNEGSKA (reference sequence). The CDR3 DNA is TGCAGTGCTAGAGGGGGCAGGGGGATCCTACCCCAGCATTTT. It yields the protein CSARGGRGILPQHF.

The V and J genes are TRBV15 and TRBJ1-5; D unclear. This CDR3 region has 13 residues. The ends were cut back, 3 bases at V and 3 bases at J, with 6 bases in the middle. Germline V lookup: CDR1 LNHNV, CDR2 YYDKDF (reference sequence). CDR3 residues: CATSSQANQPQHF. The CDR3 bases are TGTGCCACCAGCAGCCAGGCCAATCAGCCCCAGCATTTT.

The chain carries TRBV7-2 and TRBJ2-1; D call uncertain. V shed 3 bases and J shed 9 bases, with 9 bases lying between them. CDR3 length: 12 residues. CDR1 and CDR2 from the germline V gene are SGHTA and FQGNSA. The CDR3 coding sequence is TGTGCCAGCAGCTTTTACGCGTCTGAGCAGTTCTTC. As protein: CASSFYASEQFF.

The chain joins TRBV5-6 to TRBJ1-1; D is unclear. Germline CDR1 is SGHDT and CDR2 is YYEEEE. Between the trimmed V and J ends, which lost 3 bases and 6 bases, there was a span of 9 bases. CDR3 size: 12 residues. The CDR3 here is CASSYQSAEAFF. CDR3 DNA: TGTGCCAGCAGCTACCAAAGCGCTGAAGCTTTCTTT.

This clonotype was seen a handful of times. The rearrangement uses TRBV6-2 or TRBV6-3 and TRBJ1-5; D remains ambiguous. Germline V lookup: CDR1 MNHEY, CDR2 SVGEGT. V lost 0 bases and J 4 bases, leaving 7 bases between the germline ends. The CDR3 runs 14 residues. Here the CDR3 DNA reads TGTGCCAGCAGTTACTCTGGCAGGAATCAGCCCCAGCATTTT. Translating gives CASSYSGRNQPQHF.

The CDR3: CASSLDGQGGQFF. DNA of the CDR3: TGTGCCAGCAGCTTAGATGGCCAGGGAGGGCAGTTCTTC. The chain carries TRBV11-2 and TRBJ2-1, with D maybe TRBD2 (6 bases). V was shortened by 0 bases and J by 12 bases, with 12 bases between the two germline ends. CDR3 length: 13 residues. Germline assignment: CDR1 SGHAT and CDR2 FQNNGV.

This chain links TRBV18 with TRBJ2-4, with a tentative D call TRBD2 (6 bases). V was shortened by 5 bases and J by 1 base, with 9 bases between the two germline ends. The germline CDR1 and CDR2 sequences are KGHSH and LQKENI. This CDR3 has 14 amino acids. The CDR3 here is CASSSSGAKNIQYF. The CDR3 nucleotides read TGTGCCAGCTCATCCAGCGGGGCCAAAAACATTCAGTACTTC. Full variable domain (outside the CDR3, taken from reference TRBV18 and TRBJ2-4): NAGVMQNPRHLVRRRGQEARLRCSPMKGHSHVYWYRQLPEEGLKFMVYLQKENIIDESGMPKERFSAEFPKEGPSILRIQQVVRGDSAAYFCASSSSGAKNIQYFGAGTRLSVL.

The chain links TRBV3-1 to TRBJ1-4; 9 nucleotides line up with TRBD1. The V gene's germline CDR1 is LGHDT and CDR2 YNNKEL (reference sequence). CDR3 length: 18 amino acids. V gave up 1 base and J gave up 3 bases; unmatched junction bases: 9. For the CDR3, the DNA is TGTGCCAGCAGCCAAGGGGGTACAGGGGGCCCACCTAATGAAAAACTGTTTTTT. It specifies CASSQGGTGGPPNEKLFF.

The table lists this clonotype with a few counts. This sequence joins TRBV7-9 and TRBJ2-1; 7 bases are a match to TRBD2. Germline loops: CDR1 SEHNR, CDR2 FQNEAQ (reference sequence). J gave up 0 bases and V 10 bases, and 6 bases lay outside the gene matches. CDR3 length: 14 residues. The CDR3 sequence: CATTGGGSYNEQFF. As DNA, the CDR3 is TGTGCCACCACGGGGGGAGGCTCCTACAATGAGCAGTTCTTC.

The CDR3 bases are TGCAGTGCTAGAGCGGCAGGGAGGATCACTGAAGCTTTCTTT. This gives the protein CSARAAGRITEAFF. V gene TRBV20-1 combines with J gene TRBJ1-1, with D maybe TRBD1 (5 bases). CDR3 length: 14 amino acids. Germline assignment: CDR1 DFQATT and CDR2 SNEGSKA (reference sequence). V lost 1 base to trimming and J lost 4 bases, with 13 bases between them.

The chain employs TRBV7-9 and TRBJ1-3; the D is unclear. From germline, CDR1 is SEHNR and CDR2 FQNEAQ (reference sequence). The CDR3 length is 12 residues. V was clipped by 8 bases and J by 9 bases, with 14 bases between them. CDR3 in amino acids: CASGSDRGTIYF. In DNA, the CDR3 is TGTGCCAGCGGCAGTGACCGGGGCACCATATATTTT.